There are many counts of the clone carrying this T cell receptor (beta chain). Different DNA sequences within this sample yield the same CDR3. These data come from a study of blood T cell repertoires in COVID-19. Across the whole study: Specimens from acute and convalescent COVID-19 originated in the United States, Italy and Spain. The analysed material was cDNA or gDNA that came from T cells, B-cell-depleted T cells, or PBMCs.

The germline gives CDR1 SGHAT, CDR2 FQNNGV. The ends lost 4 bases at V and 2 bases at J; junction bases unmatched: 3. The CDR3 loop spans 14 amino acids. In the authors' workflow: Researchers report that nucleated cell counts were estimated from reference gene primer amplification. Repertoires were generated with immunoSEQ multiplex PCR, while TCRdb's copy carries only in-frame clones and drops some. V and J calls plus clone size are reproduced from that table; the DNA served to infer D and trimming. The data show some 250,000 clones, about four fifths seen once. The sample taken for sequencing was peripheral blood. This clonotype was sampled from a man aged 40-50 years with active or convalescent COVID-19. The J gene is TRBJ1-1, the V gene TRBV11-2; TRBD1 matches 8 bases. The CDR3 DNA reads TGTGCCAGCAGCTCTGGACAGGGCAACACTGAAGCTTTCTTT. Residues: CASSSGQGNTEAFF.